The 2 T cell receptor beta chains listed next were all sequenced from one sample in a study of T cells in Graves' hyperthyroidism and ophthalmopathy. RNA transcripts were the template for amplifying TCR beta CDR3 regions. TCR CDR3 regions were first amplified by RT-PCR with HTBI primers. TCRdb used MiXCR to reprocess the multiplex PCR reads, holding one entry per CDR3 protein. The sample lists just over 550,000 distinct CDR3 sequences; under 60% were seen once. The sequenced sample was peripheral blood or thyroid tissue (not recorded which). The receptors come from a young woman with Graves' hyperthyroidism.

The V gene is TRBV10-3, the J gene TRBJ2-7, with TRBD1 as a possible D gene (7 bases). The CDR3 has 14 residues. Germline CDR1 reads ENHRY; CDR2 reads SYGVKD. V was pared by 7 bases and J by 1 base, with 14 bases between. CDR3: CAIMAGTVSYEQYF. For the CDR3, the DNA is TGTGCCATCATGGCGGGGACAGTTTCCTACGAGCAGTACTTC.

This clonotype was observed once. This chain uses TRBV7-9 with TRBJ1-1, with a tentative D call TRBD1 (5 bases). The germline V and J ends were trimmed by 1 base and 7 bases, with 13 bases remaining between them. In germline, CDR1 is SEHNR, CDR2 FQNEAQ (reference sequence). CDR3 length: 14 amino acids. Written as DNA, the CDR3 is TGTGCCAGCAGCTTAGGGTTTTTGGGACTTGAAGCTTTCTTT. It yields the protein CASSLGFLGLEAFF.